Each of the 13 T cell receptor beta chains below was sequenced from the same sample in a study of blood T cell repertoires in COVID-19. The assay was immunoSEQ multiplex PCR, and TCRdb's table has in-frame clones only and misses some. The data hold tens of thousands of clones, with about four fifths observed a single time. The sample comprised peripheral blood. Receptors were obtained from a man older than 75 with active or convalescent COVID-19.

This chain links TRBV5-4 with TRBJ1-2; D may be TRBD1 (6 bases). V lost 2 bases and J 4 bases, leaving 18 bases between the germline ends. Germline CDR1 is SGHNT and CDR2 is YYREEE (reference sequence). The CDR3 sequence is 16 residues long. The CDR3 DNA reads TGTGCCAGCAGCTTAGCAGGGGCCGCGTTCGGCTATGGCTACACCTTC. Translating gives CASSLAGAAFGYGYTF.

The chain uses TRBV18 and TRBJ1-2, with 9 bases identical to TRBD1. This CDR3 contains 14 residues. V lost 3 bases, J lost 8 bases, and 7 bases stayed unmatched. Looked up from germline, CDR1 is KGHSH and CDR2 is LQKENI. The CDR3 DNA reads TGTGCCAGCTCACCCCGACAGGGGGAGGTGGGCTACACCTTC. Its translation: CASSPRQGEVGYTF. The full variable domain, its missing parts supplied by reference TRBV18 and TRBJ1-2, is NAGVMQNPRHLVRRRGQEARLRCSPMKGHSHVYWYRQLPEEGLKFMVYLQKENIIDESGMPKERFSAEFPKEGPSILRIQQVVRGDSAAYFCASSPRQGEVGYTFGSGTRLTVV.

This clone was detected a few times. The chain couples TRBV28 to TRBJ2-7; TRBD1 matches at 9 bases. The germline V gene has CDR1 MDHEN and CDR2 SYDVKM. The CDR3 has 14 amino acids. Trimming took 4 bases from V and 5 from J; bases not matched to a gene: 6. The CDR3 loop reads CASSYRGQVDEQYF. CDR3 DNA sequence: TGTGCCAGCAGTTACAGGGGGCAGGTGGACGAGCAGTACTTC. Based on the CDR3 plus reference TRBV28 and TRBJ2-7, the full variable domain is DVKVTQSSRYLVKRTGEKVFLECVQDMDHENMFWYRQDPGLGLRLIYFSYDVKMKEKGDIPEGYSVSREKKERFSLILESASTNQTSMYLCASSYRGQVDEQYFGPGTRLTVT.

The chain links TRBV7-9 to TRBJ1-5, with TRBD1 as a possible D gene (5 bases). Germline CDR1 reads SEHNR; CDR2 reads FQNEAQ (reference sequence). The CDR3 extends over 14 amino acids. Trimming shortened V by 1 base and J by 9 bases, and 13 bases separated the two germline ends. The CDR3 DNA sequence: TGTGCCAGCAGCTTAGGAGGCCAGGGTGGGCCCCAGCATTTT. It encodes CASSLGGQGGPQHF.

This rearrangement joins TRBV6-2 or TRBV6-3 to TRBJ2-1, with 14 nucleotides matching TRBD2. The CDR3 contains 15 residues. Germline CDR1 reads MNHEY; CDR2 reads SVGEGT. The junction had 8 bases not matched to a gene; V was cut back by 6 bases and J by 10 bases. Here the CDR3 reads CASSPTSGRVREQFF. The CDR3 DNA sequence: TGTGCCAGCAGCCCGACTAGCGGGAGGGTACGAGAGCAGTTCTTC.

The chain links TRBV5-4 to TRBJ1-4; D not resolved. The CDR3 totals 13 residues. Germline CDR1 and CDR2: SGHNT and YYREEE (reference sequence). Trimming cost V 3 bases and J 2 bases, with 5 bases left between them. CDR3 loop: CASSSETNEKLFF. In nucleotides, the CDR3 is TGTGCCAGCAGCTCCGAGACTAATGAAAAACTGTTTTTT.

The chain is built from TRBV21-1 and TRBJ2-1; the table assigns TRBD1, which was not confirmed against the DNA. TRBV21-1 is marked as a pseudogene. The CDR3 extends over 15 amino acids. The CDR3 nucleotides read TGTGCCAGCAGCAAGGGGGGACAGGGGAGCAATGAGCAGTTCTTC. It translates to CASSKGGQGSNEQFF.

This clone was picked up a small number of times. One end of the junction does not line up with germline, which may come from a read error. The CDR3 nucleotides are TGCGCCCGCAGCTGGGGGGGGGCCTACGAGCAGTACTTC. The encoded protein is CARSWGGAYEQYF. The chain recombines TRBV5-1 with TRBJ2-7, with 7 bases lining up with TRBD2. CDR1 is SGHRS and CDR2 is YFSETQ in the germline V gene. This CDR3 region has 13 residues.

Note on this clone: The sample contains more than one DNA sequence encoding this CDR3. V usage is TRBV18 and J usage is TRBJ2-7; D remains unclear. Trimming pared 0 bases from V and 0 bases from J, leaving 3 bases between. CDR1 and CDR2 from the germline V gene are KGHSH and LQKENI. CDR3 length equals 13 residues. The CDR3 protein is CASSPPSSYEQYF. As DNA, the CDR3 is TGTGCCAGCTCACCACCCTCCTCCTACGAGCAGTACTTC. The full variable domain, rest sourced from reference TRBV18 and TRBJ2-7, is NAGVMQNPRHLVRRRGQEARLRCSPMKGHSHVYWYRQLPEEGLKFMVYLQKENIIDESGMPKERFSAEFPKEGPSILRIQQVVRGDSAAYFCASSPPSSYEQYFGPGTRLTVT.

V usage is TRBV19 and J usage is TRBJ2-7, with D tentatively TRBD1 (6 bases). The CDR3 spans 14 residues. V was clipped by 5 bases and J by 4 bases, with 15 bases between them. CDR1 LNHDA and CDR2 SQIVND come from the germline V gene (reference sequence). The chain's CDR3 is CASSVPGHSYEQYF. CDR3 DNA: TGTGCCAGTAGTGTCCCGGGACACTCTTACGAGCAGTACTTC. Full variable domain (remainder filled in from reference TRBV19 and TRBJ2-7): DGGITQSPKYLFRKEGQNVTLSCEQNLNHDAMYWYRQDPGQGLRLIYYSQIVNDFQKGDIAEGYSVSREKKESFPLTVTSAQKNPTAFYLCASSVPGHSYEQYFGPGTRLTVT.

The chain uses TRBV10-2 and TRBJ2-3; 8 bases align to TRBD2. The CDR3 contains 15 residues. From germline, CDR1 is WSHSY and CDR2 SAAADI. V gave up 0 bases and J gave up 6 bases; unmatched junction bases: 5. CDR3 amino acids: CASSESTGGWDTQYF. CDR3 nucleotides: TGCGCCAGCAGTGAGTCGACGGGGGGGTGGGATACGCAGTATTTT.

The genes are TRBV27 and TRBJ1-5, with unresolved D. V was shortened by 5 bases and J by 2 bases, with 10 bases between the two germline ends. The CDR3 spans 14 residues. The germline gives CDR1 MNHEY, CDR2 SMNVEV (reference sequence). The CDR3 DNA reads as TGTGCCAGCAGTGGAACCCTAGGCAATCAGCCCCAGCATTTT. Translating it yields CASSGTLGNQPQHF.

The rearrangement joins TRBV5-5 to TRBJ1-1; D unresolved. Germline V gene sequence: CDR1 SGHKS, CDR2 YYEKEE (reference sequence). The CDR3 extends over 13 amino acids. The V and J ends lost 2 bases and 5 bases respectively, with 10 bases between them. The CDR3, as DNA: TGTGCCAGCAGCTTTTCGGTCGGGACTGAAGCTTTCTTT. Amino acids: CASSFSVGTEAFF.